The clone carrying this T cell receptor (beta chain) has a handful of counts. Its target is not known. The data stem from a study of T-cell reconstitution after alpha-beta-depleted transplantation in children. Library preparation (for TCRbeta) was performed with unique molecular identifiers. MiXCR, run by TCRdb on the PCR reads, gives a single entry per CDR3 protein. The sample comprises approximately 210,000 distinct CDR3 sequences, approximately 15% of which are singletons, and around 45% rests with the top ten. The ends were cut back, 0 bases at V and 8 bases at J, with 12 bases in the middle. CDR1 is SGHRS, CDR2 YFSETQ, per germline. This CDR3 is 14 amino acids long. Study-level results: Expanded clones from the graft, numbering several hundred, reportedly supplied alpha-beta T cells about two months after transplant. Once a year had passed after transplant, T-cell counts and diversity came mostly from newly produced T cells. High day-60 TCRbeta diversity in some patients came from surviving recipient T cells and thymic progenitors.

This receptor was identified in a male patient between 2 and 15 years old who had a stem cell transplant for acute lymphoblastic leukemia, so the T cells may come from the graft donor. The chain uses TRBV5-1 and TRBJ2-1; D might be TRBD2 (5 bases). The sample here was PBMCs, mostly from graft donor cells, taken 360 days after TCRalphabeta/CD19-depleted stem cell transplant. CDR3 sequence: CASSLVLADDEQFF. CDR3 nucleotide sequence: TGCGCCAGCAGCTTGGTCCTAGCTGACGATGAGCAGTTCTTC.